This T cell receptor beta chain was sequenced for a study of beta chain features in type 1 diabetes. Unmatched junction bases numbered 1, after V lost 5 bases and J lost 2 bases. Germline V lookup: CDR1 SGHTA, CDR2 FQGNSA. The CDR3 has 13 residues. Since all of the isolated RNA was reverse transcribed, expressed TCRB transcripts were what got sequenced. Method: immunoSEQ multiplex PCR; TCRdb's copy keeps in-frame clones and lacks some. The data hold 130,000 or so clones, with 17% observed a single time. Concerning this clone: What it recognizes is unknown. The same CDR3 is also encoded by other DNA sequences in this sample.

Regarding the study as a whole: TCRB CDR3s were moderately but significantly shorter in Type 1 diabetes patients in all four CD4+ subsets. Type 1 diabetes patients showed fewer insertions and more deletions at VDJ junctions.

The chain couples TRBV7-2 to TRBJ2-5; 8 bases map to TRBD1. Input material: central memory CD4+ T cells from blood. The receptor's source is a young man with type 1 diabetes. The chain's CDR3 is CASSRDRQETQYF. The CDR3 DNA sequence: TGTGCCAGCAGCCGGGACAGGCAAGAGACCCAGTACTTC.